Sequencing of this TCR beta chain was carried out in a study of T-cell reconstitution after alpha-beta-depleted transplantation in children. On this clonotype itself: The antigen is undetermined.

Molecular barcoding with unique molecular identifiers was used for the TCRbeta library. Each CDR3 protein is one row after TCRdb ran MiXCR on the PCR reads. The sample yields about 640,000 distinct CDR3 sequences, roughly 13% seen once. Whole-study results and caveats: From newly produced T cells came most of the T-cell counts and diversity one year after transplant. Day-60 TCRbeta diversity that was high in some patients was derived from surviving recipient T cells and thymic progenitors. There were reportedly several hundred expanded graft clones from which alpha-beta T cells came about two months after transplant.

The clonotype comes from a male patient younger than 18 who had a stem cell transplant for acute myeloid leukemia, so the T cells may come from the graft donor. The sequencing used PBMCs, mostly from graft donor cells, collected 360 days after TCRalphabeta/CD19-depleted stem cell transplant.

The CDR3 DNA reads TGCGCCAGCAGCCAAGATCGGGAACTAGCCCCATGGGAGACCCAGTACTTC. The encoded protein is CASSQDRELAPWETQYF. This sequence joins TRBV4-3 and TRBJ2-5, with D perhaps matching TRBD2 (6 bases). CDR1 is LGHNA, CDR2 YSLEER, per germline. The CDR3 extends over 17 amino acids. V gave up 0 bases and J gave up 5 bases, with 19 bases separating them.